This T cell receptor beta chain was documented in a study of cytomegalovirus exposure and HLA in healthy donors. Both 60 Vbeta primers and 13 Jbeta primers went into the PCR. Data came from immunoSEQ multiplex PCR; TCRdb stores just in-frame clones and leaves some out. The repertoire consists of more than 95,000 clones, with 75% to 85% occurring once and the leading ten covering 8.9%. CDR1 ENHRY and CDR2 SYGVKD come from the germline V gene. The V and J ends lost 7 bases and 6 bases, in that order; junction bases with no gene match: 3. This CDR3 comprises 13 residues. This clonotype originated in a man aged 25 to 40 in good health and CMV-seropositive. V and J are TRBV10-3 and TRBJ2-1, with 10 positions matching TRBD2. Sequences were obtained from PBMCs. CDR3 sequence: CAIKLAGANEQFF. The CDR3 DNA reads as TGTGCCATCAAGCTAGCGGGGGCCAATGAGCAGTTCTTC.